This T cell receptor beta chain was captured in a study of blood T cells in healthy people across ages (dated by TCRdb to 2014 to 2015). Background on the whole study: Template switching captured roughly one uniquely barcoded TCR beta cDNA molecule per two T cells in model experiments. Using deep sequencing normalized with unique cDNA molecular identifiers, the study measured how TCR beta repertoire diversity changes with age. Four age groups were formed from the donors: young (average approximately 15 years), middle-aged (approximately 40), aged (under 70) and long-lived (less than 85). To avoid experimental bias, donors of different ages were distributed randomly across sequencing lanes. For two donors (one aged 18 to 29 and one aged 80 or older), the study analyzed two additional independent replicas of 1 million unique cDNA reads from the same blood draw.

CDR1 and CDR2, per the germline V gene (reference sequence), are SEHNR and FQNEAQ. Unmatched junction bases come to 3, with V trimmed by 5 bases and J by 0 bases. The CDR3 runs 14 residues from the cysteine to the phenylalanine. CDR3 DNA is the only sequence kept; it has 42 bases, read in frame from the first base. This clonotype was detected only a few times. What this receptor recognizes is not known. No much larger clone is present one base from it, and per-base qualities are unavailable. The library was generated by 5' RACE. Sequencing relied on an Illumina HiSeq 2500. The second PCR ran for roughly 6 to 11 cycles and used a J-beta primer mix along with a sample-barcoded 5' primer. Each TCR beta cDNA molecule received a unique molecular identifier from a template-switch 5' adaptor carrying 12 random nucleotides. Each sample yielded at least 2.5 million CDR3-containing paired-end reads. First-strand cDNA was synthesized from all RNA with the Mint cDNA synthesis kit, primed by a TRBC-specific oligonucleotide. Following uracil-DNA glycosylase treatment, all cDNA underwent a first 18-cycle PCR with the universal primers M1SS and BC2_uni_R. For the original study's pipeline: For normalization, 1 million high-quality reads, each with a distinct molecular identifier, were randomly selected from each sample. Instead of being binned into consensus sequences, reads that shared molecular identifiers were thrown out. CDR3 identification, clonotype clustering and error correction used MiTCR with a Q25 quality threshold and the strictest error-elimination algorithm. A nonparametric unseen species model with Euler transformation was used to estimate lower-bound total TCR beta diversity. TCRdb applied fastp at Q25 and MiXCR to the public reads, then kept only in-frame beta chains. Rows matching on CDR3 protein sequence are summarized as one entry with the most common DNA and genes. The V and J calls reflect TCRdb's pipeline rather than the authors' work. The sample table holds about 780,000 distinct CDR3 sequences, of which roughly 60% were seen once. Clones ranked in the top ten supply around a quarter of the sample.

Findings and caveats that apply to the study as a whole: The long-lived group showed more naive CD4+ T cells, fewer expanded clones and increased TCR diversity than the aged group, suggesting age selection. Conclusive comparison of naive and antigen-experienced compartments was prevented by the profiling of bulk unsorted PBMCs. The percentage of naive T cells measured by flow cytometry correlated strongly with observed TCR beta diversity. As age increased, observed TCR beta diversity per million T cells dropped in a roughly linear way, and a significant reduction was already evident by age 40. Estimates of total diversity based on one million sequenced T cells were considered lower bounds and underestimates. Because the CMV infection status of the donors was unknown, age-related changes in expanded clonotypes may potentially have been confounded.

Donors were under 40 systemically healthy Caucasian individuals from Russia aged roughly 6 to 95 years. Approximately 9 milliliters of peripheral blood were collected from each donor into EDTA-treated Vacutainer tubes. Ficoll-Paque density-gradient centrifugation was used to isolate PBMCs, with at least 6.5 million per sample. Trizol reagent was used to extract total RNA from the PBMCs, yielding at least 5 micrograms per sample. For every donor, an aliquot of PBMCs went through flow cytometry to measure the percentages of naive CD45RAhigh/CD27high T cells. Sequencing was carried out using blood. The TCR sequence derives from a man aged 30 to 45 in good health. The chain is encoded by TRBV7-9 joined to TRBJ1-2, with 7 junctional bases fitting TRBD1. CDR3 reads: CASSMDRPNYGYTF. The nucleotides read TGTGCCAGCAGCATGGACAGGCCTAACTATGGCTACACCTTC.